This TCR beta chain was recovered during a study of CD8+ T cells in alopecia areata. General observations from the study: Shared TCR sequences were less clear between patients than in mice, possibly partly from HLA diversity.

Trimming took 5 bases from V and 3 from J; bases not matched to a gene: 4. Germline CDR1 is GTSNPN and CDR2 is SVGIG (reference sequence). This CDR3 region has 13 residues. Extraction of RNA preceded its reverse transcription into cDNA, which served as the sequencing template. The assay was immunoSEQ multiplex PCR, and TCRdb's table has in-frame clones only and misses some. The table shows some 110,000 clones, with roughly 68% occurring only once. Details on this clone: Its antigen is still unknown.

The genes are TRBV30 and TRBJ1-1; 9 positions match TRBD1. The sequenced material came from CD4+ T cells sorted from blood. The clonotype was recovered from a human donor in good health. DNA for the CDR3: TGTGCCTGGGGGGGACAGGGTTACACTGAAGCTTTCTTT. Protein product: CAWGGQGYTEAFF.